The TCR beta chain under discussion was sequenced for a study of blood T cell repertoires in COVID-19. Germline CDR1 SGHDT, CDR2 YYEEEE. CDR3 length: 16 residues. J lost 6 bases, V lost 4 bases, and 11 bases had no gene match. Per the authors' pipeline: For nucleated cells, counts were estimated from reference gene primer amplification. Sequencing was performed with immunoSEQ multiplex PCR; in TCRdb, only in-frame clones are kept and a portion is missing. The V and J calls and the clone size are those of that table, but D and trimming were determined from the DNA. This table has about 170,000 clones, about 87% appearing once.

The specimen was peripheral blood. This chain joins TRBV5-6 and TRBJ2-2; TRBD1 agrees at 8 bases. The receptor comes from an elderly woman with COVID-19, enrolled during active disease. The CDR3 spells CASSRFPGQGAGELFF. The DNA for the CDR3 is TGTGCCAGCAGCCGATTTCCCGGACAGGGTGCCGGGGAGCTGTTTTTT.